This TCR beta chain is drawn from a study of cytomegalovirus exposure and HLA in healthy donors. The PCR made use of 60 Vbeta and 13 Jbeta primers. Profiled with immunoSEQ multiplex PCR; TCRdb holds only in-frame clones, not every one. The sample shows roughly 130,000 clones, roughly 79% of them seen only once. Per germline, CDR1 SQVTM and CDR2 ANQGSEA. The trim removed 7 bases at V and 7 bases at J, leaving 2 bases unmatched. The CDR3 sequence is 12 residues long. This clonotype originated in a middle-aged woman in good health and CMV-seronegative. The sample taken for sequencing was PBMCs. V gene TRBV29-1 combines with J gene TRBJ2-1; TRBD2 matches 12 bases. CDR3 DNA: TGCAGCGCCGGGACTAGCGGGAATGAGCAGTTCTTC. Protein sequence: CSAGTSGNEQFF.